The 29 T cell receptor beta chains below were found in one sample sequenced in a study of T-cell reconstitution after alpha-beta-depleted transplantation in children. Molecular barcoding with unique molecular identifiers was used for the TCRbeta library. MiXCR, run by TCRdb on the PCR reads, gives a single entry per CDR3 protein. The sample has a few hundred thousand distinct CDR3 sequences; 15% to 20% are singletons. Source: PBMCs, mostly from graft donor cells, taken 360 days after TCRalphabeta/CD19-depleted stem cell transplant. Receptors were obtained from a boy younger than two who had a stem cell transplant for Wiskott-Aldrich syndrome, so the T cells may come from the graft donor.

V and J are TRBV7-8 and TRBJ1-5, with TRBD1 matching 7 bases. The CDR3 consists of 13 residues. Germline V gene sequence: CDR1 SGHVS, CDR2 FQNEAQ. J lost 11 bases, V lost 2 bases, and 6 bases had no gene match. The CDR3 sequence: CASSLRGTVTQHF. The CDR3 region has the DNA TGTGCCAGCAGCTTACGGGGGACAGTAACCCAGCATTTT.

V and J are TRBV3-1 and TRBJ2-2; maybe TRBD1 (5 bases). V lost 0 bases and J lost 0, with 11 bases in between. The CDR3 consists of 17 residues. The germline CDR1 and CDR2 sequences are LGHDT and YNNKEL (reference sequence). The CDR3: CASSQEVGLANTGELFF. In DNA form, the CDR3 reads TGTGCCAGCAGCCAAGAAGTGGGGCTTGCGAACACCGGGGAGCTGTTTTTT.

The J gene is TRBJ2-3, the V gene TRBV20-1; 8 positions match TRBD2. Germline CDR1 DFQATT, CDR2 SNEGSKA (reference sequence). This CDR3 is built from 14 residues. Trimming cost V 1 base and J 4 bases; bases outside gene matches: 4. The CDR3 protein is CSARAGGPSDTQYF. The DNA of the CDR3 is TGCAGTGCTAGAGCGGGGGGGCCTTCAGATACGCAGTATTTT.

This sequence joins TRBV29-1 and TRBJ2-5, with D possibly being TRBD1 (5 bases). The CDR3 is 13 residues long. Between the trimmed V and J ends, which lost 1 base and 0 bases, there was a span of 6 bases. Germline V lookup: CDR1 SQVTM, CDR2 ANQGSEA. The CDR3 coding sequence is TGCAGCGTTGAAGGACAGTACCAAGAGACCCAGTACTTC. This encodes CSVEGQYQETQYF. Complete variable domain (other parts from reference TRBV29-1 and TRBJ2-5): SAVISQKPSRDICQRGTSLTIQCQVDSQVTMMFWYRQQPGQSLTLIATANQGSEATYESGFVIDKFPISRPNLTFSTLTVSNMSPEDSSIYLCSVEGQYQETQYFGPGTRLLVL.

This clonotype was detected a few times. The chain is built from TRBV4-3 and TRBJ2-2; 10 bases map to TRBD2. V was pared by 6 bases and J by 5 bases, with 6 bases of the junction left unmatched. CDR3 size: 15 residues. The germline CDR1 and CDR2 sequences are LGHNA and YSLEER. This CDR3 is CASSYGLAVTGELFF. CDR3 bases: TGCGCCAGCAGTTACGGACTAGCGGTAACCGGGGAGCTGTTTTTT.

The chain recombines TRBV12-3 or TRBV12-4 with TRBJ2-7; D assignment may be TRBD1 or TRBD2 (6 bases each). The ends were cut back, 2 bases at V and 6 bases at J, with 26 bases in the middle. CDR3 length: 18 residues. The CDR3 nucleotides are TGTGCCAGCAGTTTAACCACGTCAGCTGGGGGGCGCATATCCGAGCAGTACTTC. Translation gives CASSLTTSAGGRISEQYF.

V and J are TRBV24-1 and TRBJ2-5, with 13 bases aligning to TRBD2. J gave up 5 bases and V 10 bases, and 3 bases lay outside the gene matches. The CDR3 is 13 amino acids. Germline assignment: CDR1 KGHDR and CDR2 SFDVKD. The CDR3: CATGTSGTETQYF. CDR3 sequence (DNA): TGTGCCACTGGGACTAGCGGGACGGAGACCCAGTACTTC.

CDR3 DNA sequence: TGTGCCAGCAGGTCTGATGCCTACGAGCAGTACTTC. Protein sequence: CASRSDAYEQYF. The genes are TRBV6-2 or TRBV6-3 and TRBJ2-7; no clear D gene. Germline assignment: CDR1 MNHEY and CDR2 SVGEGT. Trimming left V 6 bases short and J 2 bases short, with 8 bases between. This CDR3 has 12 residues.

The chain uses TRBV20-1 and TRBJ1-2; the D gene is possibly TRBD1 (6 bases). The germline V gene encodes CDR1 DFQATT and CDR2 SNEGSKA (reference sequence). The CDR3 spans 13 residues. Trimming cost V 6 bases and J 2 bases, with 13 bases left between them. CDR3 loop: CSARQDLNYGYTF. The CDR3 DNA is TGCAGTGCCAGACAGGACCTGAACTATGGCTACACCTTC.

J is TRBJ2-1 and V is TRBV7-9, with a tentative D call TRBD1 (5 bases). Trimming cost V 4 bases and J 4 bases, with 14 bases left between them. This CDR3 spans 15 amino acids. CDR1 is SEHNR and CDR2 is FQNEAQ in the germline V gene (reference sequence). CDR3 protein: CASSSKSTAYNEQFF. The DNA of the CDR3 is TGTGCCAGCAGCTCAAAATCGACAGCTTACAATGAGCAGTTCTTC.

The chain carries TRBV29-1 and TRBJ2-7, with 11 bases aligning to TRBD2. Germline V gene lookup returns CDR1 SQVTM and CDR2 ANQGSEA. The CDR3 extends over 15 amino acids. V lost 4 bases to trimming and J lost 7 bases; unmatched junction nucleotides: 12. CDR3 coding DNA: TGCAGCGTTGCCCGGAGGCTAGCGGGAGGAGGAGAGCAGTACTTC. Encoded protein: CSVARRLAGGGEQYF.

The rearrangement uses TRBV20-1 and TRBJ2-3; the D is unclear. Germline V gives CDR1 DFQATT, CDR2 SNEGSKA (reference sequence). Trimming pared 6 bases from V and 5 bases from J, leaving 9 bases between. The CDR3 totals 11 residues. As DNA, the CDR3 is TGCAGTGCCAATTGGGGAGATACGCAGTATTTT. Translation: CSANWGDTQYF.

V is TRBV27 and J is TRBJ2-4, with D possibly matching TRBD1 (5 bases). The germline CDR1 and CDR2 sequences are MNHEY and SMNVEV (reference sequence). The CDR3 totals 13 residues. Deletions cut 5 bases from V and 6 bases from J, with 11 bases between. The CDR3: CASSPNTGNIQYF. The CDR3 DNA reads as TGTGCCAGCAGTCCGAATACAGGAAACATTCAGTACTTC.

This rearrangement joins TRBV5-1 to TRBJ2-1; D perhaps matches TRBD2 (6 bases). CDR3 length: 16 amino acids. Trimming removed 0 bases from V and 0 bases from J, with 10 bases in between. The germline V gene has CDR1 SGHRS and CDR2 YFSETQ. CDR3 sequence (DNA): TGCGCCAGCAGCTTGGAGCCGACTAGCTCCTACAATGAGCAGTTCTTC. It translates to CASSLEPTSSYNEQFF.

The chain couples TRBV5-1 to TRBJ2-7, with 7 bases fitting TRBD1. The ends lost 3 bases at V and 3 bases at J; junction bases unmatched: 9. Germline V gene sequence: CDR1 SGHRS, CDR2 YFSETQ. This CDR3 contains 15 residues. CDR3 nucleotide sequence: TGCGCCAGCAGCTATCTGGACAGGTCCGTCTACGAGCAGTACTTC. Amino acids: CASSYLDRSVYEQYF.

A few counts support this clonotype. This chain connects TRBV4-1 to TRBJ1-4, with D possibly matching TRBD1 (5 bases). Germline CDR1 and CDR2: MGHRA and YSYEKL. The CDR3 spans 17 residues. V lost 4 bases, J lost 0 bases, and 15 bases lay in between. In DNA, the CDR3 is TGCGCCAGCAGCCTATCGGTCGGGGCCACAACTAATGAAAAACTGTTTTTT. Translating it yields CASSLSVGATTNEKLFF.

This clonotype was seen a few times. J is TRBJ1-5 and V is TRBV12-3 or TRBV12-4; D is undetermined. This CDR3 is built from 12 residues. Trimming shortened V by 5 bases and J by 4 bases, and 6 bases separated the two germline ends. The CDR3 loop reads CASSRRNQPQHF. As DNA, the CDR3 is TGTGCCAGCAGTCGTAGGAATCAGCCCCAGCATTTT.

There are a few counts of this clonotype. The rearrangement joins TRBV6-2 or TRBV6-3 to TRBJ2-3; unclear D gene. CDR3 length: 11 amino acids. CDR1 and CDR2 (germline): MNHEY, SVGEGT. Trimming left V 6 bases short and J 6 bases short, with 7 bases between. DNA of the CDR3: TGTGCCAGCAGGGCAGTGGATACGCAGTATTTT. Protein product: CASRAVDTQYF.

CDR3 in amino acids: CASSPTSGGSYSYEQYF. In DNA form, the CDR3 reads TGTGCCAGCAGCCCGACTAGCGGGGGGTCATACTCCTACGAGCAGTACTTC. The V call is TRBV7-9, the J call TRBJ2-7; 13 bases align to TRBD2. Per the germline V gene, CDR1 is SEHNR and CDR2 is FQNEAQ (reference sequence). V lost 5 bases to trimming and J lost 0 bases; unmatched junction nucleotides: 7. The CDR3 spans 17 residues.

The V call is TRBV6-6, the J call TRBJ1-1, with D uncertain. The germline CDR1 and CDR2 sequences are MNHNY and SVGAGI (reference sequence). This CDR3 comprises 12 residues. V was trimmed by 2 bases and J by 6 bases, leaving 7 bases between them. CDR3 residues: CASSYDRAEAFF. CDR3 coding DNA: TGTGCCAGCAGTTACGATAGGGCTGAAGCTTTCTTT.

This clonotype was recorded at least ten times. The chain employs TRBV12-3 or TRBV12-4 and TRBJ2-3; 9 nucleotides line up with TRBD2. This CDR3 has 16 residues. The junction had 12 bases not matched to a gene; V was cut back by 7 bases and J by 4 bases. Written as DNA, the CDR3 is TGTGCCAGCAACTACTATCCTAGCGGGGAGGCAGATACGCAGTATTTT. It translates to CASNYYPSGEADTQYF.

The CDR3 loop reads CASSIRGLEQFF. The CDR3 region has the DNA TGTGCCAGTAGTATAAGGGGGCTAGAGCAGTTCTTC. The chain is built from TRBV19 and TRBJ2-1, with TRBD1 matching over 7 bases. In germline, CDR1 is LNHDA, CDR2 SQIVND (reference sequence). The CDR3 has 12 amino acids. The ends lost 2 bases at V and 10 bases at J; junction bases unmatched: 2.

The rearrangement joins TRBV24-1 to TRBJ2-1; 8 nucleotides agree with TRBD1. The V gene's germline CDR1 is KGHDR and CDR2 SFDVKD. V lost 5 bases, J lost 0 bases, and 5 bases stayed unmatched. The CDR3 totals 16 residues. The CDR3 sequence: CATSAWDRSSYNEQFF. Written as DNA, the CDR3 is TGTGCCACCAGTGCCTGGGACAGGAGCTCCTACAATGAGCAGTTCTTC.

This sequence joins TRBV20-1 and TRBJ2-7, with a possible D match to TRBD2 (7 bases). The germline V gene has CDR1 DFQATT and CDR2 SNEGSKA (reference sequence). The CDR3 is 20 residues long. The ends were cut back, 4 bases at V and 2 bases at J, with 33 bases in the middle. This CDR3 is CSAKWFSRRGPTKEAYEQYF. DNA for the CDR3: TGCAGTGCTAAATGGTTCTCCCGGCGGGGGCCCACCAAGGAGGCCTACGAGCAGTACTTC.

This clonotype was found a few times. The V call is TRBV20-1, the J call TRBJ1-2, with D uncertain. Trimming left V 0 bases short and J 7 bases short, with 15 bases between. Germline CDR1 is DFQATT and CDR2 is SNEGSKA (reference sequence). This CDR3 has 14 residues. The CDR3 sequence is CSARDRTTSPGYTF. Written as DNA, the CDR3 is TGCAGTGCTAGAGATCGAACGACATCCCCTGGCTACACCTTC.

V gene TRBV7-8 combines with J gene TRBJ2-5; D perhaps matches TRBD1 (6 bases). Germline values: CDR1 SGHVS, CDR2 FQNEAQ. The V end was cut by 2 bases, the J end by 6 bases, with 25 bases between. The CDR3 is 18 amino acids. CDR3 bases: TGTGCCAGCAGCTTATATCCTAGGGGGTCAGTTGGACCACAGACCCAGTACTTC. Translated, it gives CASSLYPRGSVGPQTQYF.

The rearrangement joins TRBV29-1 to TRBJ2-7; 9 bases line up with TRBD1. The J segment lost 5 bases and the V segment lost 7 bases, leaving 6 bases of the junction unmatched. Germline values: CDR1 SQVTM, CDR2 ANQGSEA. CDR3 length: 12 residues. The CDR3 spells CSARTGVNEQYF. In nucleotides, the CDR3 is TGCAGCGCCCGGACAGGGGTGAACGAGCAGTACTTC.

Only a few counts were recorded for this clonotype. V gene TRBV25-1 combines with J gene TRBJ1-2; 7 bases are a match to TRBD1. Germline CDR1 is MGHDK and CDR2 is SYGVNS. The CDR3 totals 14 residues. V shed 6 bases, J shed 4 bases, and the junction held 8 bases outside the gene matches. CDR3 amino acids: CASRRTGVGYGYTF. The CDR3 DNA reads TGTGCCAGCAGGCGAACAGGGGTGGGCTATGGCTACACCTTC.

For the CDR3, the DNA is TGTGCCAGCAGTGGGTGGGACAGTGCCACCGGGGAGCTGTTTTTT. Its protein is CASSGWDSATGELFF. The chain links TRBV25-1 to TRBJ2-2; TRBD1 matches at 7 bases. The CDR3 runs to 15 residues. CDR1 and CDR2 (germline): MGHDK, SYGVNS. Germline trimming cut 4 bases from V and 4 bases from J; bases unmatched to any gene: 6.